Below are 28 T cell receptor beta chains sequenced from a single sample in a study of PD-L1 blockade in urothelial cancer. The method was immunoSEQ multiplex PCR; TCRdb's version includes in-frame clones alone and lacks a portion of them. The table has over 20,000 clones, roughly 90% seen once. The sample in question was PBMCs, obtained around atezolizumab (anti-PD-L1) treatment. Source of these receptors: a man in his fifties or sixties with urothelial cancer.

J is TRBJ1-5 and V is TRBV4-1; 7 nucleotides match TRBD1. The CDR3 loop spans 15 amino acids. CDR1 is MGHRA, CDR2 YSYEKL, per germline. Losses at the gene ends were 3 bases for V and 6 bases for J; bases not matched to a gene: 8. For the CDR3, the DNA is TGCGCCAGCAGCCAGACAGGGCGGTCTTTTCAGCCCCAGCATTTT. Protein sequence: CASSQTGRSFQPQHF.

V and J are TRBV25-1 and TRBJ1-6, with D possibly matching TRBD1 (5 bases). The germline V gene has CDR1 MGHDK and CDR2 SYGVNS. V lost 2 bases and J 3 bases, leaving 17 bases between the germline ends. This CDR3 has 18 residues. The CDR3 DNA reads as TGTGCCAGCAGTGAAAACTGGGGTCTGGGGGGCTATAATTCACCCCTCCACTTT. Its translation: CASSENWGLGGYNSPLHF.

The CDR3, as DNA: TGTGCCAGCAGTTACTTTAAGGGGGTGGTCGGGGGCTACACCTTC. Its translation is CASSYFKGVVGGYTF. The chain combines TRBV6-5 with TRBJ1-2, with D possibly TRBD1 on 6 matching bases. The germline V and J ends were trimmed by 1 base and 8 bases, with 17 bases remaining between them. CDR3 size: 15 residues. Germline-derived CDR1 and CDR2 are MNHEY and SVGAGI.

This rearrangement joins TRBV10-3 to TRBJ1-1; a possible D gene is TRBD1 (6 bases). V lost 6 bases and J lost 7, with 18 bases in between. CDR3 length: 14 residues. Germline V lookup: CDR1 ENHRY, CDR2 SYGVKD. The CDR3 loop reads CAIREIVRGGEAFF. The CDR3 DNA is TGTGCCATCAGGGAGATCGTTCGAGGGGGTGAAGCTTTCTTT.

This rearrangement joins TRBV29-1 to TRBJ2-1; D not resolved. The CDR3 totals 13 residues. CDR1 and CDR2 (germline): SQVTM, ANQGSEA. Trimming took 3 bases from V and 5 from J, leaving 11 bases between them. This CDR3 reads CSVEEYRDNEQFF. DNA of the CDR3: TGCAGCGTTGAGGAGTACCGGGACAATGAGCAGTTCTTC.

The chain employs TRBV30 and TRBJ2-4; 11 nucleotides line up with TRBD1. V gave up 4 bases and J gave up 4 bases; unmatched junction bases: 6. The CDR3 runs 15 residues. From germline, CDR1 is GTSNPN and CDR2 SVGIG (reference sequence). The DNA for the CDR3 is TGTGCCTGGACTGGACAGGGGGCTTCAAAAAACATTCAGTACTTC. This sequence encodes CAWTGQGASKNIQYF.

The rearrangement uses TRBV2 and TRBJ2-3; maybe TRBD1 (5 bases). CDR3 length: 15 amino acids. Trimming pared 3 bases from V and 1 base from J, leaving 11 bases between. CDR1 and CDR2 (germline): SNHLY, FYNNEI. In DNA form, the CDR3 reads TGTGCCAGCAGTGATCCAGGGATAGGCACAGATACGCAGTATTTT. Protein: CASSDPGIGTDTQYF.

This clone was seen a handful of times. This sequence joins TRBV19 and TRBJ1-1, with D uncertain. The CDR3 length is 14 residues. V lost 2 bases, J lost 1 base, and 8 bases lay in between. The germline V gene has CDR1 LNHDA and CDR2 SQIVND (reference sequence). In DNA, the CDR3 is TGTGCCAGTAGTATAATTGGAGGGAACACTGAAGCTTTCTTT. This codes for CASSIIGGNTEAFF.

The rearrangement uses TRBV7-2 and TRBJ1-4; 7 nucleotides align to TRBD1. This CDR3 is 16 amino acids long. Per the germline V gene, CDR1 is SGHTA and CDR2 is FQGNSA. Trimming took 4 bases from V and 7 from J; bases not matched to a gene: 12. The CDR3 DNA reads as TGTGCCAGCAGCTCTAATGCACCCTCAGGGGGTGAAAAACTGTTTTTT. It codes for CASSSNAPSGGEKLFF.

DNA of the CDR3: TGTGCCACCAGCACTGAGGACAAGAACACTGAAGCTTTCTTT. Translation gives CATSTEDKNTEAFF. V usage is TRBV15 and J usage is TRBJ1-1; perhaps TRBD1 as D (5 bases). Germline CDR1 is LNHNV and CDR2 is YYDKDF (reference sequence). V dropped 4 bases and J dropped 1 base, with 10 bases sitting between them. The CDR3 contains 14 residues.

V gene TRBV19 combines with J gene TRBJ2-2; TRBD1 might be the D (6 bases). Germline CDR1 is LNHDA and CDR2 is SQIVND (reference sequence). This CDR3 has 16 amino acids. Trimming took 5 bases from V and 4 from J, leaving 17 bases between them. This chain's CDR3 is CASSFTGRRVTGELFF. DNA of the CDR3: TGTGCCAGTAGTTTTACAGGGCGAAGGGTCACCGGGGAGCTGTTTTTT.

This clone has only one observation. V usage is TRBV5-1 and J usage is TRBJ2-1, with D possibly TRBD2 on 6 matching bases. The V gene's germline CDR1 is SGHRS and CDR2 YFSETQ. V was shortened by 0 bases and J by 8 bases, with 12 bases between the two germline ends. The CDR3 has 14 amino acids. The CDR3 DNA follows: TGCGCCAGCAGCTTGGCCGGAGGGGTCTATGAGCAGTTCTTC. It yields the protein CASSLAGGVYEQFF.

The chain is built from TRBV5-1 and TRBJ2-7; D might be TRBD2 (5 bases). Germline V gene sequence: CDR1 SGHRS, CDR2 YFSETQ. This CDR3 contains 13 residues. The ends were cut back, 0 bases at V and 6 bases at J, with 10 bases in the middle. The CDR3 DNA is TGCGCCAGCAGCTTGGCCTGGGAGACCGAGCAGTACTTC. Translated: CASSLAWETEQYF.

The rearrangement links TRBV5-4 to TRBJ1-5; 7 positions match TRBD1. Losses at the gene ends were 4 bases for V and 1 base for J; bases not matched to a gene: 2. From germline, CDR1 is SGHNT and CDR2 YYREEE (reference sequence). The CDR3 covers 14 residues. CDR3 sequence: CASSMDRSNQPQHF. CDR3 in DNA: TGTGCCAGCAGCATGGACAGGAGCAATCAGCCCCAGCATTTT. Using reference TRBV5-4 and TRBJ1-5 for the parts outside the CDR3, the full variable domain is ETGVTQSPTHLIKTRGQQVTLRCSSQSGHNTVSWYQQALGQGPQFIFQYYREEENGRGNFPPRFSGLQFPNYSSELNVNALELDDSALYLCASSMDRSNQPQHFGDGTRLSIL.

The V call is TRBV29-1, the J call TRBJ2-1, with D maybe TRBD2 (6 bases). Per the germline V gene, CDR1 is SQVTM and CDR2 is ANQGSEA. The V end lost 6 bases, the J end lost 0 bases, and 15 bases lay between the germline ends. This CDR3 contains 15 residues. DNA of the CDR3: TGCAGCGTCGGTTCGGGAGTCAGCTCCTACAATGAGCAGTTCTTC. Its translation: CSVGSGVSSYNEQFF.

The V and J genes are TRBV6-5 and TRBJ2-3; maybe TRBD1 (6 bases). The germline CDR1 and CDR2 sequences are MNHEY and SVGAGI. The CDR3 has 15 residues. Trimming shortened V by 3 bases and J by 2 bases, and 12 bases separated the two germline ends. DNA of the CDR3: TGTGCCAGCAGTTATATCGGACAGAACACAGATACGCAGTATTTT. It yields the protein CASSYIGQNTDTQYF.

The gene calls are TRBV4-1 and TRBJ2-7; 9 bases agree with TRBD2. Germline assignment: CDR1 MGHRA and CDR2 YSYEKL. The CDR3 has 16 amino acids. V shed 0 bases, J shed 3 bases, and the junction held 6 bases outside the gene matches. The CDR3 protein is CASSQDGGTSFYEQYF. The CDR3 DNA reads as TGCGCCAGCAGCCAAGATGGGGGGACTAGCTTCTACGAGCAGTACTTC.

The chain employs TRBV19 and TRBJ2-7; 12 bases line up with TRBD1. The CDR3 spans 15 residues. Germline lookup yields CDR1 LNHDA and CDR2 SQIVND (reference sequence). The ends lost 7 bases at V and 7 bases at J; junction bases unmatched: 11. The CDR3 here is CASMTPGQGAREQYF. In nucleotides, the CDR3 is TGTGCCAGTATGACTCCGGGACAGGGGGCGAGAGAGCAGTACTTC. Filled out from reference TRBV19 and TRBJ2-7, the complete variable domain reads DGGITQSPKYLFRKEGQNVTLSCEQNLNHDAMYWYRQDPGQGLRLIYYSQIVNDFQKGDIAEGYSVSREKKESFPLTVTSAQKNPTAFYLCASMTPGQGAREQYFGPGTRLTVT.

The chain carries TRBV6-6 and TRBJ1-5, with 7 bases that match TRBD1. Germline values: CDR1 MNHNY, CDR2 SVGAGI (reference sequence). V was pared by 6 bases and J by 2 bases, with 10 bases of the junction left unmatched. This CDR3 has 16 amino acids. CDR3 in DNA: TGTGCCAGCAGCCGCGGGGGGGGACAGCGCAATCAGCCCCAGCATTTT. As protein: CASSRGGGQRNQPQHF.

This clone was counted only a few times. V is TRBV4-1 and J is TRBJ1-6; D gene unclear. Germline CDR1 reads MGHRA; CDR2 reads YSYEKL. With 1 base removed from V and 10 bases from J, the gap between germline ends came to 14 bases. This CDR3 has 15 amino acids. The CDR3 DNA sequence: TGCGCCAGCAGCCAAGGAAAGTGGGAGGCATCACCCCTCCACTTT. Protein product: CASSQGKWEASPLHF.

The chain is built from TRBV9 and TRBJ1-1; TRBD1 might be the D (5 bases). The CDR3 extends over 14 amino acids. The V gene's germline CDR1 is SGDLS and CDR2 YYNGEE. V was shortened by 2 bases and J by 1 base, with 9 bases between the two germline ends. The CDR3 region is CASSVRAANTEAFF. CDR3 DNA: TGTGCCAGCAGCGTCAGGGCGGCGAACACTGAAGCTTTCTTT.

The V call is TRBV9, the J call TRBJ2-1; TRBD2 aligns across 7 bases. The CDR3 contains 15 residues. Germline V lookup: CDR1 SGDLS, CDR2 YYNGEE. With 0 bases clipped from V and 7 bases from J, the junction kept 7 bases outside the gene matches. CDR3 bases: TGTGCCAGCAGCGTAGAGGGGAGGGGTCGGAATGAGCAGTTCTTC. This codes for CASSVEGRGRNEQFF. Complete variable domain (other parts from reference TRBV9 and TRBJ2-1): DSGVTQTPKHLITATGQRVTLRCSPRSGDLSVYWYQQSLDQGLQFLIQYYNGEERAKGNILERFSAQQFPDLHSELNLSSLELGDSALYFCASSVEGRGRNEQFFGPGTRLTVL.

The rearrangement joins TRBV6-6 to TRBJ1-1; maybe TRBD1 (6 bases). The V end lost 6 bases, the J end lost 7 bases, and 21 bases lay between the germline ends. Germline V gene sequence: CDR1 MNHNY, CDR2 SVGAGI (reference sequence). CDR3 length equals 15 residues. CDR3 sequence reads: CASRSKESGVSEAFF. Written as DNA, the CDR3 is TGTGCCAGCAGGAGTAAGGAATCAGGGGTTAGTGAAGCTTTCTTT.

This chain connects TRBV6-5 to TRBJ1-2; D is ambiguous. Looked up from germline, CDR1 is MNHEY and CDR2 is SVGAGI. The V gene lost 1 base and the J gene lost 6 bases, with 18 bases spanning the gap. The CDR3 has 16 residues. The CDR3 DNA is TGTGCCAGCAGTTACTATCTCTCCACCAGTTCAGATGGCTACACCTTC. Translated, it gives CASSYYLSTSSDGYTF.

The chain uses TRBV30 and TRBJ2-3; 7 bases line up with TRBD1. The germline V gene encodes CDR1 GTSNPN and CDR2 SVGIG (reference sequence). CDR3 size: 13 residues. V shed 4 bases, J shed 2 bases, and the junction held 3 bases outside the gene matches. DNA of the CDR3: TGTGCCTGGACGACAGGGAACACAGATACGCAGTATTTT. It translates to CAWTTGNTDTQYF.

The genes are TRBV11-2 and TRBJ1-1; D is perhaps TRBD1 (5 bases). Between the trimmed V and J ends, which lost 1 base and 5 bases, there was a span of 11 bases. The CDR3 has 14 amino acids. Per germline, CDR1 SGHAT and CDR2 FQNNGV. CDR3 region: CASSLAFAGTEAFF. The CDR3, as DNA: TGTGCCAGCAGCTTAGCGTTTGCAGGGACTGAAGCTTTCTTT.

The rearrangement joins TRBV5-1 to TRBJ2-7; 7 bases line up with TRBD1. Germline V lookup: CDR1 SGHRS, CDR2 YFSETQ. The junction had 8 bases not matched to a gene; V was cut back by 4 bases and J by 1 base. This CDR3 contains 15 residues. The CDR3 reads CASSPTGLGSYEQYF. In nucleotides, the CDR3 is TGCGCCAGCAGCCCGACAGGGCTCGGGTCCTACGAGCAGTACTTC. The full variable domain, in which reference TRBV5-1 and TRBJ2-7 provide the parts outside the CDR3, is KAGVTQTPRYLIKTRGQQVTLSCSPISGHRSVSWYQQTPGQGLQFLFEYFSETQRNKGNFPGRFSGRQFSNSRSEMNVSTLELGDSALYLCASSPTGLGSYEQYFGPGTRLTVT.

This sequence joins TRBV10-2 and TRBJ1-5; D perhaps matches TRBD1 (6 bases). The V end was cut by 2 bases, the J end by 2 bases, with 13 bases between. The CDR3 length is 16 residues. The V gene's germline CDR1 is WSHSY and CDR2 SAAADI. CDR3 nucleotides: TGCGCCAGCAGTGAGGAAAAGGCAGGGGGCAATCAGCCCCAGCATTTT. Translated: CASSEEKAGGNQPQHF.